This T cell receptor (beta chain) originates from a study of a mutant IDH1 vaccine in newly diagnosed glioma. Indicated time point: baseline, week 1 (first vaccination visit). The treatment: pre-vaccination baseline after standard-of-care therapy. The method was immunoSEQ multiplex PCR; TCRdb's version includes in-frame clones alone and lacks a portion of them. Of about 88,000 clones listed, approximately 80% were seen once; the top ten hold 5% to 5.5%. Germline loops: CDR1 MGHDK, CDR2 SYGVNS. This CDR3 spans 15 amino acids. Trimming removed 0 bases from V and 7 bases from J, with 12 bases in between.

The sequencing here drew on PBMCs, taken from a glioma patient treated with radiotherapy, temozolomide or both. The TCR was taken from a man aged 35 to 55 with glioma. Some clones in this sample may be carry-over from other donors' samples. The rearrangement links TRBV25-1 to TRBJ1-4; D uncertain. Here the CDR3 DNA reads TGTGCCAGCAGTGAATATAGCCGGGGTTCTGAAAAACTGTTTTTT. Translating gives CASSEYSRGSEKLFF.